Below, one T cell receptor (beta chain) is given with its context. Germline V CDR1 and CDR2: SGHNT, YENEEA. The CDR3 is 17 amino acids. The trim removed 2 bases at V and 5 bases at J, leaving 10 bases unmatched. The data derive from a study of blood T cell repertoires in COVID-19. Study context: T cells, B-cell-depleted T cells, or PBMCs provided the cDNA or gDNA that served as material.

This table comes from immunoSEQ multiplex PCR, and its TCRdb copy is limited to in-frame clones, with some not included. The repertoire holds about 250,000 clones, with roughly 90% as singletons. Across under 25 US areas, participants ranged in age from 18 to 89 years. Clinical histories supplied by participants themselves formed the basis of cohort assignment. This TCR was recovered from a woman in her thirties with acute COVID-19. The chain employs TRBV11-3 and TRBJ2-3, with TRBD2 identical over 10 bases. The sequenced material came from PBMCs or T cells enriched from blood (not recorded which). CDR3 DNA sequence: TGTGCCAGCAGCTTAAGGTCGAGCGGGGGGGCAGGAGATACGCAGTATTTT. Protein sequence: CASSLRSSGGAGDTQYF.